This T cell receptor (beta chain) was sequenced for a study of cytomegalovirus exposure and HLA in healthy donors. Study as a whole: A previous analysis identified 100 million or so unique TCR beta sequences derived from some 170 million T cells.

From germline, CDR1 is SGHNT and CDR2 YYREEE (reference sequence). Trimming took 0 bases from V and 4 from J, leaving 11 bases between them. This CDR3 has 15 residues. The PCR contained 60 Vbeta and 13 Jbeta primers. Clones were read by immunoSEQ multiplex PCR, and TCRdb kept only the in-frame ones, dropping some. In the table there are around 130,000 clones, over 75% of which are singletons. On this clone: What it recognizes is unknown.

Study-wide results and limits: Previous analysis showed most TCR beta V segments were productive about 90% or about 30% of the time. The study carried out a later analysis of TCR beta sequences. It associated some 15,000 of them with specific HLA alleles at a false discovery rate of 0.05. TRBV6-2, TRBV6-3 and some other V segments were unresolvable in 87-base-pair reads.

The sample consisted of PBMCs. The sequence was obtained from a boy aged 5-17 years in good health and CMV-seronegative. The chain recombines TRBV5-4 with TRBJ2-4, with D possibly being TRBD2 (6 bases). CDR3 sequence (DNA): TGTGCCAGCAGCTTGGCCGGAGGGAGGAAAAACATTCAGTACTTC. This translates into CASSLAGGRKNIQYF.